The rows below give T cell receptor beta chains drawn from one sample of a study of blood T cell repertoires in COVID-19. Repertoires were generated with immunoSEQ multiplex PCR, while TCRdb's copy carries only in-frame clones and drops some. The table has over 50,000 clones, around 84% seen once. The sequenced sample consisted of peripheral blood. All receptors derive from a human donor in a cohort sampled during active COVID-19. Each CDR3 is given with its conserved first and last residue. The order of the fields is D gene, J gene, clone size, V gene, CDR3 protein, CDR3 DNA. D genes are given only for firm matches. The size of a clone is reported for some rows only, either as once, few or many, or as a class for expanded clones.

>NA|TRBJ1-4|NA|TRBV13
CASSSSGIGYNEKLFF
TGTGCCAGCAGCTCCTCGGGGATAGGTTATAATGAAAAACTGTTTTTT
>NA|TRBJ2-1|once|TRBV19
CASSMGGLYNEQFF
TGTGCCAGTAGTATGGGAGGATTGTACAATGAGCAGTTCTTC
>TRBD1|TRBJ2-2|NA|TRBV3-1/TRBV3-2
CASSPWMAGQGVSGELFF
TGTGCCAGCAGCCCTTGGATGGCGGGACAGGGGGTATCCGGGGAGCTGTTTTTT
>TRBD2|TRBJ2-1|NA|TRBV11-3
CASSLAGGIYNEQFF
TGTGCCAGCAGCTTAGCGGGGGGTATTTACAATGAGCAGTTCTTC
>NA|TRBJ2-1|NA|TRBV4-2
CASSQDGGAVEQFF
TGTGCCAGCAGCCAAGATGGAGGGGCGGTTGAGCAGTTCTTC
>TRBD2|TRBJ2-5|NA|TRBV7-3
CASSLTGLAGQETQYF
TGTGCCAGCAGCTTAACTGGGCTAGCGGGCCAAGAGACCCAGTACTTC
>TRBD1|TRBJ2-7|once|TRBV6-5
CASSYRQGGHSYEQYF
TGTGCCAGCAGTTATAGACAGGGGGGACACTCCTACGAGCAGTACTTC
>TRBD2|TRBJ2-1|NA|TRBV6-2/TRBV6-3
CASSYPAGDYNEQFF
TGTGCCAGCAGTTACCCCGCGGGGGACTACAATGAGCAGTTCTTC
>TRBD2|TRBJ2-1|NA|TRBV27
CASYRERTSYNEQFF
TGTGCCAGCTACCGTGAGAGGACTAGCTACAATGAGCAGTTCTTC
>NA|TRBJ2-1|NA|TRBV10-3
CAISDKGGSYNEQFF
TGTGCCATCAGTGATAAGGGGGGGTCCTACAATGAGCAGTTCTTC
>NA|TRBJ1-3|NA|TRBV9
CASTPRSSGNTIYF
TGTGCCAGCACCCCGCGGAGCTCTGGAAACACCATATATTTT
>TRBD1|TRBJ1-1|NA|TRBV9
CASSHGGDRVKRGTEAFF
TGTGCCAGCAGCCACGGGGGGGACAGGGTAAAGCGGGGCACTGAAGCTTTCTTT
>TRBD1|TRBJ2-1|NA|TRBV5-1
CASSSDRAGEQFF
TGCGCCAGCAGCTCCGACAGGGCGGGTGAGCAGTTCTTC
>TRBD1|TRBJ2-1|once|TRBV5-1
CASARTGGAYNEQFF
TGCGCCAGCGCGAGGACAGGGGGCGCTTACAATGAGCAGTTCTTC
>NA|TRBJ2-2|NA|TRBV5-1
CASSLAGDLQGAGELFF
TGCGCCAGCAGCTTGGCGGGGGACCTCCAAGGGGCCGGGGAGCTGTTTTTT
>NA|TRBJ2-1|NA|TRBV5-1
CASSYSRRESYNEQFF
TGCGCCAGCAGCTACTCCCGACGGGAGTCCTACAATGAGCAGTTCTTC
>TRBD1|TRBJ2-3|NA|TRBV9
CASSTRQGAVADTQYF
TGTGCCAGCAGCACCCGACAGGGGGCGGTCGCAGATACGCAGTATTTT
>NA|TRBJ1-5|NA|TRBV30
CAWSAAGGSNQPQHF
TGTGCCTGGAGTGCCGCGGGGGGAAGCAATCAGCCCCAGCATTTT
>NA|TRBJ1-4|NA|TRBV5-1
CASSFATGGEKLFF
TGCGCCAGCAGCTTCGCGACAGGCGGGGAAAAACTGTTTTTT
>NA|TRBJ2-4|NA|TRBV12-3/TRBV12-4
CASLEWENIQYF
TGTGCCAGCCTAGAGTGGGAAAACATTCAGTACTTC
>TRBD1|TRBJ2-2|NA|TRBV30
CAWSLTGTGAAGELFF
TGTGCCTGGAGTTTAACCGGGACAGGGGCAGCCGGGGAGCTGTTTTTT
>NA|TRBJ1-2|NA|TRBV2
CASSILRTVLEDGYTF
TGTGCCAGCAGCATTCTCCGGACAGTCCTTGAGGATGGCTACACCTTC
>TRBD1|TRBJ1-5|NA|TRBV5-5
CASSLEGQGRSNQPQHF
TGTGCCAGCAGCTTGGAAGGACAGGGGCGTAGCAATCAGCCCCAGCATTTT
>NA|TRBJ1-2|NA|TRBV18
CASTSQGRGYTF
TGTGCCAGCACTTCCCAGGGGAGAGGCTACACCTTC
>TRBD1|TRBJ1-2|few|TRBV9
CASSATGDYGYTF
TGTGCCAGCAGCGCTACAGGGGACTATGGCTACACCTTC
>NA|TRBJ1-3|NA|TRBV7-6
CASSLTVGGSGNTIYF
TGTGCCAGCAGCTTGACCGTCGGCGGCTCTGGAAACACCATATATTTT
>TRBD1|TRBJ2-2|NA|TRBV27
CASSRGQGIAGELFF
TGTGCCAGCAGCCGGGGACAGGGGATTGCCGGGGAGCTGTTTTTT
>TRBD1|TRBJ1-1|NA|TRBV19
CASSPGDRKGNTEAFF
TGTGCCAGTAGTCCAGGGGACAGAAAGGGGAACACTGAAGCTTTCTTT
>TRBD1|TRBJ2-7|NA|TRBV6-5
CASTLGQGGRPEQYF
TGTGCCAGCACCCTGGGACAGGGAGGCCGTCCCGAGCAGTACTTC
>NA|TRBJ2-7|once|TRBV7-8
CASSPQGLSYEQYF
TGTGCCAGCAGCCCACAGGGTCTCTCCTACGAGCAGTACTTC
>NA|TRBJ2-1|NA|TRBV12-3/TRBV12-4
CASSLDWSNEQFF
TGTGCCAGCAGTTTAGACTGGAGCAATGAGCAGTTCTTC
>TRBD2|TRBJ2-1|once|TRBV5-1
CASSLGNGGTNEQFF
TGCGCCAGCAGCTTGGGAAACGGGGGGACCAATGAGCAGTTCTTC
>NA|TRBJ1-6|few|TRBV28
CASQKIGNSPLHF
TGTGCCAGCCAAAAAATCGGGAATTCACCCCTCCACTTT
>NA|TRBJ1-5|NA|TRBV5-8
CASSLYRSNQPQHF
TGTGCCAGCAGCTTATACAGGAGTAATCAGCCCCAGCATTTT
>NA|TRBJ2-1|NA|TRBV25-1
CASSHPGRGYNEQFF
TGTGCCAGCAGCCATCCCGGAAGAGGTTACAATGAGCAGTTCTTC
>NA|TRBJ2-1|NA|TRBV5-6
CASSPGLEDTRVNEQFF
TGTGCCAGCAGCCCGGGTCTTGAGGACACGCGCGTCAATGAGCAGTTCTTC
>TRBD2|TRBJ2-3|NA|TRBV7-9
CASSSRGGEDTQYF
TGTGCCAGCAGCTCCCGGGGAGGGGAGGATACGCAGTATTTT
>NA|TRBJ1-1|NA|TRBV24-1
CATSGRTATEAFF
TGTGCCACCAGCGGAAGGACAGCTACTGAAGCTTTCTTT
>NA|TRBJ2-7|NA|TRBV28
CASVGVPYEQYF
TGTGCCAGCGTCGGGGTTCCCTACGAGCAGTACTTC
>TRBD2|TRBJ2-1|once|TRBV30
CALEGGLADYNEQFF
TGTGCTCTGGAAGGAGGACTAGCGGATTACAATGAGCAGTTCTTC
>TRBD1|TRBJ1-6|NA|TRBV5-1
CASSSTGQGNNSPLHF
TGCGCCAGCAGCTCTACGGGACAGGGGAATAATTCACCCCTCCACTTT
>TRBD2|TRBJ2-3|few|TRBV29-1
CSANPSGLTDTQYF
TGCAGCGCAAATCCTAGCGGGCTTACAGATACGCAGTATTTT
>NA|TRBJ2-7|NA|TRBV7-6
CASSVDSVSYEQYF
TGTGCCAGCAGCGTGGACTCTGTTTCCTACGAGCAGTACTTC
>NA|TRBJ2-5|NA|TRBV5-1
CASSLNTGNGETQYF
TGCGCCAGCAGTTTAAATACAGGGAACGGGGAGACCCAGTACTTC
>NA|TRBJ1-1|NA|TRBV18
CASSPPGEAEAFF
TGTGCCAGCTCACCCCCGGGGGAGGCTGAAGCTTTCTTT
>NA|TRBJ2-7|NA|TRBV5-1
CASSLAWRSSGPYEQYF
TGCGCCAGCAGCTTGGCGTGGCGGTCCAGCGGGCCCTACGAGCAGTACTTC
>NA|TRBJ1-6|once|TRBV7-8
CASSYGTPSSYNSPLHF
TGTGCCAGCAGCTACGGGACACCTAGCTCCTATAATTCACCCCTCCACTTT
>TRBD1|TRBJ2-5|NA|TRBV11-2
CASSPGTGEGETQYF
TGTGCCAGCAGCCCCGGGACAGGGGAAGGGGAGACCCAGTACTTC
>TRBD1|TRBJ2-7|once|TRBV18
CASSPGTGIAYEQYF
TGTGCCAGCTCACCCGGGACAGGGATCGCCTACGAGCAGTACTTC
>TRBD2|TRBJ2-5|NA|TRBV27
CASSLLGDSREGGGETQYF
TGTGCCAGCAGTTTGTTGGGGGACTCGCGGGAGGGAGGGGGAGAGACCCAGTACTTC
>NA|TRBJ2-1|NA|TRBV21-1
CASSKVERGAHNEQFF
TGTGCCAGCAGCAAAGTAGAGCGGGGGGCCCACAATGAGCAGTTCTTC
>NA|TRBJ2-5|NA|TRBV30
CAWSQQSQETQYF
TGTGCCTGGAGTCAACAGTCGCAAGAGACCCAGTACTTC
>NA|TRBJ1-4|NA|TRBV6-1
CASSEAQGGREKLFF
TGTGCCAGCAGTGAAGCGCAAGGGGGTCGTGAAAAACTGTTTTTT
>NA|TRBJ2-6|NA|TRBV27
CASSSEGAGANVLTF
TGTGCCAGCAGTTCGGAGGGAGCTGGGGCCAACGTCCTGACTTTC
>NA|TRBJ2-7|NA|TRBV27
CASSPRDSRIKQYF
TGTGCCAGCAGCCCCCGGGACTCCCGAATCAAGCAGTACTTC
>NA|TRBJ1-1|NA|TRBV28
CASSLSITEAFF
TGTGCCAGCAGTTTATCCATCACTGAAGCTTTCTTT
>TRBD1|TRBJ1-5|NA|TRBV27
CASSSLGGTGVDQPQHF
TGTGCCAGCAGTAGCTTGGGAGGGACAGGGGTAGATCAGCCCCAGCATTTT
>TRBD1|TRBJ1-5|NA|TRBV7-8
CASSSTGARSNQPQHF
TGTGCCAGCAGCTCAACAGGGGCCCGTAGCAATCAGCCCCAGCATTTT
>TRBD2|TRBJ2-1|NA|TRBV11-2
CASSSSGGLYEQFF
TGTGCCAGCAGCTCTAGCGGGGGGCTCTATGAGCAGTTCTTC